These 17 T cell receptor beta chains were sequenced from one sample in a study of T cell responses to AZD1222 COVID-19 vaccine (dated by TCRdb to about 2021). The library relied on the immunoSEQ multiplex PCR assay. The source is immuneACCESS, and TCRdb retained only in-frame sequences with V and J called. Part of the clones is not carried over; for the studies checked, unresolved V genes explain less than half of this, and the remainder is unexplained. This sample lists some 70,000 clones; about 80% were detected once. The top ten constitute around 15% of the sample. Explained via the paper, the time point label denotes: about 28 days (+/-7) after the second vaccine dose. The starting material was peripheral blood, obtained 28 days after the second AZD1222 dose. The receptor set was obtained from an adult who received the AZD1222 COVID-19 vaccine.

The CDR3: CASGPGQGPNEKLFF. The CDR3 DNA reads TGTGCTAGTGGTCCTGGACAGGGACCTAATGAAAAACTGTTTTTT. The gene calls are TRBV12-5 and TRBJ1-4; 8 bases map to TRBD1. The CDR3 loop spans 15 amino acids. J was trimmed by 3 bases and V by 5 bases; bases with no gene match: 5. Per the germline V gene, CDR1 is LGHNT and CDR2 is FRNRAP.

V usage is TRBV18 and J usage is TRBJ2-1; 11 bases agree with TRBD2. The CDR3 has 17 amino acids. The ends lost 3 bases at V and 2 bases at J; junction bases unmatched: 6. CDR1 KGHSH and CDR2 LQKENI come from the germline V gene. The CDR3 sequence is CASSPPRSGGAYNEQFF. The CDR3 DNA reads TGTGCCAGCTCACCGCCTCGTAGCGGGGGGGCCTACAATGAGCAGTTCTTC.

The chain recombines TRBV13 with TRBJ2-7, with 9 bases aligning to TRBD1. The V gene end was trimmed by 5 bases and the J gene end by 0 bases; junction bases not matched to a gene: 8. The CDR3 length is 16 residues. Germline V gene data show CDR1 as PRHDT and CDR2 as FYEKMQ (reference sequence). The CDR3 loop is CASSTRTGASSYEQYF. The CDR3 nucleotides are TGTGCCAGCAGCACCCGGACAGGGGCTAGCTCCTACGAGCAGTACTTC.

The genes are TRBV29-1 and TRBJ1-1; the D is unclear. Germline V lookup: CDR1 SQVTM, CDR2 ANQGSEA. The CDR3 covers 13 residues. Trimming shortened V by 2 bases and J by 5 bases, and 12 bases separated the two germline ends. Here the CDR3 reads CSVEWGLGTEAFF. The CDR3 DNA reads TGCAGCGTTGAATGGGGTTTGGGTACTGAAGCTTTCTTT.

V usage is TRBV6-1 and J usage is TRBJ1-5; D remains ambiguous. V was trimmed by 5 bases and J by 3 bases, leaving 5 bases between them. Germline V lookup: CDR1 MNHNS, CDR2 SASEGT. CDR3 size: 12 residues. The CDR3 DNA sequence: TGTGCCAGCAGTACCCCCAATCAGCCCCAGCATTTT. It yields the protein CASSTPNQPQHF.

The rearrangement uses TRBV2 and TRBJ1-1; TRBD1 might be the D (5 bases). Germline lookup yields CDR1 SNHLY and CDR2 FYNNEI. V was pared by 8 bases and J by 4 bases, with 14 bases between. The CDR3 extends over 13 amino acids. In DNA form, the CDR3 reads TGTGCCAGCCCGACGGAGGGGAGCACTGAAGCTTTCTTT. Translating it yields CASPTEGSTEAFF.

The chain combines TRBV2 with TRBJ1-2, with a possible D match to TRBD1 (5 bases). Trimming removed 6 bases from V and 4 bases from J, with 12 bases in between. Germline CDR1 reads SNHLY; CDR2 reads FYNNEI. The CDR3 has 13 residues. The CDR3 here is CASRGTVRYGYTF. CDR3 in DNA: TGTGCCAGCAGGGGGACCGTTCGCTATGGCTACACCTTC.

This clone was seen only once. The J gene is TRBJ1-2, the V gene TRBV6-4; 8 bases are a match to TRBD1. Germline-derived CDR1 and CDR2 are MRHNA and SNTAGT. J lost 6 bases, V lost 2 bases, and 11 bases had no gene match. The CDR3 extends over 16 amino acids. CDR3 protein: CASSDLAGGGLNGYTF. The CDR3 DNA is TGTGCCAGCAGTGACCTGGCAGGGGGCGGATTGAATGGCTACACCTTC.

This rearrangement joins TRBV15 to TRBJ1-6, with 11 bases matching TRBD1. CDR1 and CDR2 from the germline V gene are LNHNV and YYDKDF (reference sequence). V was clipped by 3 bases and J by 2 bases; unmatched bases: 3. The CDR3 covers 17 residues. Written as DNA, the CDR3 is TGTGCCACCAGCAGCGCGGGACAGGGGGCCTATAATTCACCCCTCCACTTT. It codes for CATSSAGQGAYNSPLHF.

The chain carries TRBV4-1 and TRBJ2-1, with 9 bases aligning to TRBD1. The CDR3 loop spans 16 amino acids. J lost 7 bases, V lost 1 base, and 8 bases had no gene match. Germline V lookup: CDR1 MGHRA, CDR2 YSYEKL. CDR3 residues: CASSQVGQGIKNEQFF. CDR3 DNA sequence: TGCGCCAGCAGCCAAGTAGGACAGGGGATAAAGAATGAGCAGTTCTTC.

This clone appeared a few times. V usage is TRBV5-1 and J usage is TRBJ1-5, with D hard to call. The germline V and J ends were trimmed by 0 bases and 6 bases, with 10 bases remaining between them. Germline lookup yields CDR1 SGHRS and CDR2 YFSETQ. The CDR3 has 14 residues. Here the CDR3 reads CASSLDGGGQPQHF. DNA for the CDR3: TGCGCCAGCAGCTTGGATGGTGGCGGTCAGCCCCAGCATTTT.

The chain couples TRBV5-1 to TRBJ2-7; TRBD1 agrees at 11 bases. Germline CDR1 and CDR2: SGHRS and YFSETQ. The trim removed 6 bases at V and 7 bases at J, leaving 6 bases unmatched. The CDR3 is 13 residues long. CDR3 sequence: CASNMGQGEEQYF. The CDR3 DNA sequence: TGCGCCAGCAACATGGGACAGGGGGAAGAGCAGTACTTC.

CDR3 in DNA: TGTGCCAGCAGTTTAGTTCAGGGTGAGACCCAGTACTTC. Translation gives CASSLVQGETQYF. The chain is built from TRBV12-3 or TRBV12-4 and TRBJ2-5; D might be TRBD1 (5 bases). V dropped 1 base and J dropped 5 bases, with 8 bases sitting between them. This CDR3 comprises 13 residues.

Judged by abundance, this clone is medium-sized (0.01 to 0.1%). At the DNA level, this CDR3 is encoded by other sequences in the same sample as well. V is TRBV4-1 and J is TRBJ1-1; D possibly corresponds to TRBD1 (6 bases). Germline assignment: CDR1 MGHRA and CDR2 YSYEKL. CDR3 size: 14 residues. The V gene lost 3 bases and the J gene lost 0 bases, with 8 bases spanning the gap. This CDR3 reads CASSQGTMNTEAFF. For the CDR3, the DNA is TGCGCCAGCAGCCAGGGGACAATGAACACTGAAGCTTTCTTT.

The gene calls are TRBV5-4 and TRBJ1-5; D not certain. The CDR3 has 13 residues. V gave up 0 bases and J gave up 3 bases, with 4 bases separating them. Germline CDR1 and CDR2: SGHNT and YYREEE (reference sequence). This CDR3 is CASSLDINQPQHF. The CDR3 nucleotides are TGTGCCAGCAGCTTGGATATCAATCAGCCCCAGCATTTT.

In this sample, this clone turned up a few times. The rearrangement links TRBV19 to TRBJ2-3; D ambiguous. This CDR3 spans 12 amino acids. Germline lookup yields CDR1 LNHDA and CDR2 SQIVND (reference sequence). With 4 bases removed from V and 6 bases from J, the gap between germline ends came to 8 bases. This CDR3 is CASSSLSDTQYF. The CDR3 region has the DNA TGTGCCAGTAGTAGCCTAAGCGATACGCAGTATTTT.

The chain joins TRBV18 to TRBJ2-7; the D is unclear. V lost 0 bases and J lost 3, with 9 bases in between. The CDR3 has 14 residues. Germline CDR1 and CDR2: KGHSH and LQKENI. Here the CDR3 reads CASSPPEGNYEQYF. DNA of the CDR3: TGTGCCAGCTCACCACCGGAAGGGAACTACGAGCAGTACTTC.